The TCR beta chain under discussion was sequenced for a study of T cells in localized non-small cell lung cancer. The data were produced by immunoSEQ multiplex PCR, yet TCRdb's version contains in-frame clones alone and is incomplete. The table lists under 60,000 clones, just over 85% of them singletons. Notes on this clone: What it binds is unknown.

Germline CDR1 SNHLY, CDR2 FYNNEI. Germline trimming cut 6 bases from V and 0 bases from J; bases unmatched to any gene: 4. This CDR3 has 15 residues. Notes on the study in general: Increased T cell density in blood showed an association with longer overall survival. Adjacent uninvolved lung tissue had the highest T cell clonality, exceeding tumor. Only one tumor region went through sequencing, so heterogeneity may still be there. Adjacent lung was found to contain a median around 58 of the top 100 tumor clones.

Material: peripheral blood, obtained before any cancer treatment. The J gene is TRBJ1-5, the V gene TRBV2; 8 nucleotides line up with TRBD1. The sequence was collected from a male donor older than 55 with stage III squamous cell lung carcinoma. In nucleotides, the CDR3 is TGTGCCAGCAGAGCTGGACAGGGTAGCAATCAGCCCCAGCATTTT. This codes for CASRAGQGSNQPQHF.